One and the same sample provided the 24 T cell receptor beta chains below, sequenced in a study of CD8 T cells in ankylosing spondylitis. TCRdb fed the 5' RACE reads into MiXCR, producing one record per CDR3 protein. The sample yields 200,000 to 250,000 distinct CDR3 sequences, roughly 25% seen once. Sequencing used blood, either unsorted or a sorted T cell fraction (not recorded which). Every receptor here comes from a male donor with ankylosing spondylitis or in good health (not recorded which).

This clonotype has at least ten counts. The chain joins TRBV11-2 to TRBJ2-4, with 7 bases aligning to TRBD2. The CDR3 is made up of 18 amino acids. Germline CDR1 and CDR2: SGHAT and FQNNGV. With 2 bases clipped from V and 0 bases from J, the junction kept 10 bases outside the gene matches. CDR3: CASSLILGLAVAKNIQYF. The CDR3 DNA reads TGTGCCAGCAGCTTAATTCTCGGTCTAGCGGTAGCCAAAAACATTCAGTACTTC.

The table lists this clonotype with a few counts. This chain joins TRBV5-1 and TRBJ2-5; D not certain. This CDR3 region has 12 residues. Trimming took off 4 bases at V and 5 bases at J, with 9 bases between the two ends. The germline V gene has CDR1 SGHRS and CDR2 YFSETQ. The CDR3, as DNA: TGCGCCAGCAGCCCCCCTTCGGAGACCCAGTACTTC. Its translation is CASSPPSETQYF.

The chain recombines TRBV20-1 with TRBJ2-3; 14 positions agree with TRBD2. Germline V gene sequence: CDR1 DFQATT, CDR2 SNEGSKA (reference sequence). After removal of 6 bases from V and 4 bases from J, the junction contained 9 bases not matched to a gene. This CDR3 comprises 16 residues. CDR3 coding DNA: TGCAGTGCCAGACTTGGACTAGCGGGAGGACCAGATACGCAGTATTTT. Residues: CSARLGLAGGPDTQYF.

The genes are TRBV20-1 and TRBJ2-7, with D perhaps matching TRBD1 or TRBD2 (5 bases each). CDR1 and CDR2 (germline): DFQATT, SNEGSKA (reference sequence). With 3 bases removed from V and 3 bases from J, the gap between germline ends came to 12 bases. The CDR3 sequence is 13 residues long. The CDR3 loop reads CSASRDANYEQYF. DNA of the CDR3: TGCAGTGCTAGCCGGGACGCGAACTACGAGCAGTACTTC.

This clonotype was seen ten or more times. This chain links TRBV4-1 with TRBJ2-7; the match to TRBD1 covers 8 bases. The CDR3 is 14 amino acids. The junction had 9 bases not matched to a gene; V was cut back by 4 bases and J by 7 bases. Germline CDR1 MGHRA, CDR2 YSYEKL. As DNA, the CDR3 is TGCGCCAGCAGCCCCCGGGACAGGATCCCTGAGCAGTACTTC. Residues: CASSPRDRIPEQYF.

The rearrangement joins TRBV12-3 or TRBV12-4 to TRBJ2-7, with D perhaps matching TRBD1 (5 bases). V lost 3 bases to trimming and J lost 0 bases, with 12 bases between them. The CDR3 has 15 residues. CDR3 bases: TGTGCCAGCAGTTTGGGCGACAGTACCTCCTACGAGCAGTACTTC. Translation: CASSLGDSTSYEQYF.

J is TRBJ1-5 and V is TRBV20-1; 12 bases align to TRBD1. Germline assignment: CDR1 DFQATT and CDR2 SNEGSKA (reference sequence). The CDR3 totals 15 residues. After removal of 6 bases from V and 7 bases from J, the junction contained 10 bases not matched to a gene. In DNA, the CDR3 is TGCAGTGCGGTTGCCGGGACAGGGGGCAGGCAGCCCCAGCATTTT. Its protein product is CSAVAGTGGRQPQHF.

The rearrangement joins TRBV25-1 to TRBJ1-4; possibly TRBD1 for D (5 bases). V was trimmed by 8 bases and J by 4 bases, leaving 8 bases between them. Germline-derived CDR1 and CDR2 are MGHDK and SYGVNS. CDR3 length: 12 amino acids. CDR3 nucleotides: TGTGCCAGCCGGGGGAGTAATGAAAAACTGTTTTTT. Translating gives CASRGSNEKLFF. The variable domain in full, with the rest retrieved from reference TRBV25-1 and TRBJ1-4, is EADIYQTPRYLVIGTGKKITLECSQTMGHDKMYWYQQDPGMELHLIHYSYGVNSTEKGDLSSESTVSRIRTEHFPLTLESARPSHTSQYLCASRGSNEKLFFGSGTQLSVL.

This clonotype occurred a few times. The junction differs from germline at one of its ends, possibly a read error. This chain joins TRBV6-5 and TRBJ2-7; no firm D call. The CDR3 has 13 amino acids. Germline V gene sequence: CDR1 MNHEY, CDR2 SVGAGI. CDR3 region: CASSYSDPRYQVF. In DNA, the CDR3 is TGTGCCAGCAGTTACTCGGACCCTAGATACCAGGTCTTC.

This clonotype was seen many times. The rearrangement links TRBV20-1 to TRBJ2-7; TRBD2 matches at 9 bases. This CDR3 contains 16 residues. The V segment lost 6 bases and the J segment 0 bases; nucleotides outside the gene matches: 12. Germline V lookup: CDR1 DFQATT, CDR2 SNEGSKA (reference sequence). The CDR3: CSAILVGLASSYEQYF. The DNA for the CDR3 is TGCAGTGCCATCCTCGTCGGACTAGCGAGCTCCTACGAGCAGTACTTC.

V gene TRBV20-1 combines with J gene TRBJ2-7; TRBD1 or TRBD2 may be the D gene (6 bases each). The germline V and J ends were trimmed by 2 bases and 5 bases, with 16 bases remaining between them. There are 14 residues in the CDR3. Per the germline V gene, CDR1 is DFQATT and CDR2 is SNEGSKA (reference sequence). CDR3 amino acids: CSARTDRRDHEQYF. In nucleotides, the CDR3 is TGCAGTGCTAGAACCGACAGGCGGGACCACGAGCAGTACTTC.

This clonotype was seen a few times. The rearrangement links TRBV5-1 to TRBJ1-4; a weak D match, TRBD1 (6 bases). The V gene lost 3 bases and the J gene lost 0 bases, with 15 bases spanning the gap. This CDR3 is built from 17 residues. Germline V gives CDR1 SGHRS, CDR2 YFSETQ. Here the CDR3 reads CASSSGQAKATNEKLFF. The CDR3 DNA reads TGCGCCAGCAGCTCGGGACAAGCGAAGGCAACTAATGAAAAACTGTTTTTT.

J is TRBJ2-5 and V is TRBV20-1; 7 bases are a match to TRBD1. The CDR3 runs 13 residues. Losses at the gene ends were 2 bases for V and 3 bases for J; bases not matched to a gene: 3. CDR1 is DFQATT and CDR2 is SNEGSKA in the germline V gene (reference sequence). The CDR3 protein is CSARPTGEETQYF. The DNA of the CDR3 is TGCAGTGCTAGACCTACAGGGGAAGAGACCCAGTACTTC.

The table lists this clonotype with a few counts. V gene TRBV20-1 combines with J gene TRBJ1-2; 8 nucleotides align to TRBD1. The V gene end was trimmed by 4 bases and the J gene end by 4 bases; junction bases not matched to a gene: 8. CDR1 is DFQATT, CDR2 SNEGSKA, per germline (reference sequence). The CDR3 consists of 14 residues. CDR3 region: CSAIRTGTGYGYTF. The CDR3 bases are TGCAGTGCTATTCGAACCGGGACAGGCTATGGCTACACCTTC.

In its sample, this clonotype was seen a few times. The CDR3 nucleotides are TGCAGTGCCCCCCGCAATGAATATCAACTGTTTTTT. Translated: CSAPRNEYQLFF. The V and J genes are TRBV20-1 and TRBJ1-4; D uncertain. The V end was cut by 6 bases, the J end by 12 bases, with 17 bases between. In germline, CDR1 is DFQATT, CDR2 SNEGSKA (reference sequence). This CDR3 is built from 12 residues.

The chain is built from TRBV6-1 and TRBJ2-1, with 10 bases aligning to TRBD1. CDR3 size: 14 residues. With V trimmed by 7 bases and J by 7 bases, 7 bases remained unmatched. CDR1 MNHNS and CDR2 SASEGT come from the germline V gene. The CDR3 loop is CASNKGTGVNEQFF. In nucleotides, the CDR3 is TGTGCCAGCAATAAGGGGACAGGGGTGAATGAGCAGTTCTTC.

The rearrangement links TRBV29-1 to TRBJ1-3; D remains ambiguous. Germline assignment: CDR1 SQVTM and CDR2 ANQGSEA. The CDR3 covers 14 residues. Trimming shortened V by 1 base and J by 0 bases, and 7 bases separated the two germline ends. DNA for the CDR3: TGCAGCGTTGAAGGTGGCAACTCTGGAAACACCATATATTTT. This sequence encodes CSVEGGNSGNTIYF.

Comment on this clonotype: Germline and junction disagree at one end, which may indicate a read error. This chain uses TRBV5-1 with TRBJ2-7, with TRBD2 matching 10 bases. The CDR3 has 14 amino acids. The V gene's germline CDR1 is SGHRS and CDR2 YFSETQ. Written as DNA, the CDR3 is TGCGCCAGCAGCCGTCTAGCGGGAGACTACGGGCAGTACTTC. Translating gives CASSRLAGDYGQYF.

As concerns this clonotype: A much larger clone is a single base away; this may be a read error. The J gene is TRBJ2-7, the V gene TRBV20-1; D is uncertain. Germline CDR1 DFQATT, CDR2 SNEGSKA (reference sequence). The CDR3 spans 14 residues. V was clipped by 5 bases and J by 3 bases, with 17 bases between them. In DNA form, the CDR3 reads TGCAGTGCTCACGAAGGGTTGACTTTCTACGAGCAGTACTTC. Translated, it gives CSAHEGLTFYEQYF.

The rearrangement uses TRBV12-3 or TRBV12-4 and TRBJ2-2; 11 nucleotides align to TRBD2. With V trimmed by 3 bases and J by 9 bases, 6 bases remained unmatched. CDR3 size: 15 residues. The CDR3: CASSFSTSGRRELFF. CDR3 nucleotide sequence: TGTGCCAGCAGTTTTAGTACTAGCGGGAGAAGGGAGCTGTTTTTT.

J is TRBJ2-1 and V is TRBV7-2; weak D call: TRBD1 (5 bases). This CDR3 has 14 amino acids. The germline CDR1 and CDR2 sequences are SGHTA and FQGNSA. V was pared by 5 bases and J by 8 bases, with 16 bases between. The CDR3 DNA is TGTGCCAGCAGCCCCATAGGGGCAGTCGATGAGCAGTTCTTC. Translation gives CASSPIGAVDEQFF.

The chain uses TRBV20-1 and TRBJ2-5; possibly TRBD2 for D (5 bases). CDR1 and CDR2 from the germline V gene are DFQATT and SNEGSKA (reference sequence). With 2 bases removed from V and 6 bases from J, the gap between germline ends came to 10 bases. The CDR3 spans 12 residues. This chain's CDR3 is CSARLRDKTQYF. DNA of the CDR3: TGCAGTGCTAGATTGAGGGATAAGACCCAGTACTTC.

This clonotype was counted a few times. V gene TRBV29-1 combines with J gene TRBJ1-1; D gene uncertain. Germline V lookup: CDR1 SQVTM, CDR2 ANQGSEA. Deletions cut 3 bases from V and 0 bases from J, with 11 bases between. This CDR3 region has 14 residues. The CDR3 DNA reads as TGCAGCGTTGATACAAGAAACATGAACACTGAAGCTTTCTTT. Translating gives CSVDTRNMNTEAFF.

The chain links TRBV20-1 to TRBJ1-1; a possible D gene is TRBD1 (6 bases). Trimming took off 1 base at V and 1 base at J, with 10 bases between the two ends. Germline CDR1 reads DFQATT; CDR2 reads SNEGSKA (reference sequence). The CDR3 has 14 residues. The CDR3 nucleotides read TGCAGTGCTAGAGTGGGGGGCCCGAACACTGAAGCTTTCTTT. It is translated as CSARVGGPNTEAFF.